This T cell receptor (beta chain) was observed in a study of blood T cells in healthy people across ages. Regarding the study as a whole: Bulk PBMC profiling left naive and antigen-experienced comparisons inconclusive.

The CDR3 runs to 19 residues. Germline loops: CDR1 SGHTA, CDR2 FQGNSA. J lost 0 bases, V lost 0 bases, and 6 bases had no gene match. A second PCR of 7 to 11 cycles used a sample-barcoded 5' primer and a J-beta primer mix. Each CDR3 protein gets one entry after TCRdb re-called the 5' RACE reads with MiXCR. The table lists over 1,500,000 distinct CDR3 sequences, about 49% of them singletons. Only a few counts were recorded for this clonotype. Its specificity is unknown. Material for sequencing was blood. This chain joins TRBV7-2 and TRBJ2-3, with 13 nucleotides matching TRBD2. This sequence originates from a woman in her forties in good health. CDR3 in DNA: TGTGCCAGCAGCTTAGCGGGAGGGACTAGCGGGGATAGCACAGATACGCAGTATTTT. Translation gives CASSLAGGTSGDSTDTQYF. Together with reference TRBV7-2 and TRBJ2-3, the CDR3 gives the full variable domain: GAGVSQSPSNKVTEKGKDVELRCDPISGHTALYWYRQSLGQGLEFLIYFQGNSAPDKSGLPSDRFSAERTGGSVSTLTIQRTQQEDSAVYLCASSLAGGTSGDSTDTQYFGPGTRLTVL.